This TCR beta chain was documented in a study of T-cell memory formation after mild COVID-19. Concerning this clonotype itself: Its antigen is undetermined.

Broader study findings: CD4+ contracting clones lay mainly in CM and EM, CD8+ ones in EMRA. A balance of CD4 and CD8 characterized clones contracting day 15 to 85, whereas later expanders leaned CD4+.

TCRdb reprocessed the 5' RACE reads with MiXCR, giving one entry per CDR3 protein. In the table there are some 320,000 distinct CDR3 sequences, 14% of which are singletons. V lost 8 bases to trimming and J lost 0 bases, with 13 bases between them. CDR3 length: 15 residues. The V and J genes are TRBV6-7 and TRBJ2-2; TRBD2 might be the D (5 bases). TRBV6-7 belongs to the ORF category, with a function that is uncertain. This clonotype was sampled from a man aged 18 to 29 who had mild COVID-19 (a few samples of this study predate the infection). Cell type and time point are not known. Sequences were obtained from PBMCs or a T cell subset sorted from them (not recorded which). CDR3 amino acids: CASEREESNTGELFF. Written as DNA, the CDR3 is TGTGCCAGCGAGAGGGAAGAATCGAACACCGGGGAGCTGTTTTTT.